The 29 T cell receptor beta chains below all came from one sample that was sequenced in a study of shared clonotypes between healthy human individuals. Naivety among CD8 cells was defined by CD45RO negativity and positive CCR7 selection, thereby excluding terminally differentiated effector memory CD45RA+ cells. Clones were sequenced by immunoSEQ multiplex PCR, and TCRdb holds only the in-frame ones, with some missing. The repertoire consists of under 2,000,000 clones, with approximately 94% occurring once and the leading ten covering under 1.5%. The sample was naive CD8+ T cells sorted from blood. Every receptor here comes from a man aged 18 to 35 in good health.

V and J are TRBV28 and TRBJ2-1; TRBD1 might be the D (5 bases). CDR3 size: 15 residues. From germline, CDR1 is MDHEN and CDR2 SYDVKM. Trimming removed 5 bases at V and 3 bases at J, with 14 bases between. In nucleotides, the CDR3 is TGTGCCAGCAGTCTCAGGGTAACCATCTACAATGAGCAGTTCTTC. Protein product: CASSLRVTIYNEQFF.

On this clone: Other DNA sequences in the sample encode the same CDR3. V gene TRBV7-9 combines with J gene TRBJ1-2; the D is unclear. V lost 1 base and J lost 2, with 8 bases in between. This CDR3 spans 14 amino acids. Germline V gives CDR1 SEHNR, CDR2 FQNEAQ (reference sequence). The CDR3 DNA follows: TGTGCCAGCAGCTTAGTGGGCAGCAACTATGGCTACACCTTC. Translated, it gives CASSLVGSNYGYTF.

Points on this clone: Other nucleotide sequences in the sample specify the same CDR3. The gene calls are TRBV9 and TRBJ2-7, with 10 bases that match TRBD2. CDR3 length equals 15 residues. Germline-derived CDR1 and CDR2 are SGDLS and YYNGEE. V was clipped by 3 bases and J by 2 bases; unmatched bases: 5. CDR3 sequence reads: CASSAGLAETYEQYF. The CDR3 nucleotides read TGTGCCAGCAGCGCCGGACTAGCGGAGACCTACGAGCAGTACTTC.

This clone was seen only once. The rearrangement uses TRBV6-5 and TRBJ1-2; no clear D gene. CDR3 length: 11 residues. Germline values: CDR1 MNHEY, CDR2 SVGAGI. The germline V and J ends were trimmed by 8 bases and 8 bases, with 12 bases remaining between them. The DNA of the CDR3 is TGTGCCAGCCAGCCCTTTTCCGGCTACACCTTC. Protein: CASQPFSGYTF.

This chain links TRBV7-6 with TRBJ1-4, with 7 bases aligning to TRBD1. V shed 5 bases and J 6 bases; nucleotides not matched to a gene: 12. Per germline, CDR1 SGHVS and CDR2 FNYEAQ. The CDR3 runs to 16 residues. The CDR3 DNA is TGTGCCAGCAGCCCCCGGACAGGCGGTCCCGATGAAAAACTGTTTTTT. This translates into CASSPRTGGPDEKLFF.

This chain uses TRBV14 with TRBJ2-1; 9 bases are a match to TRBD2. J gave up 7 bases and V 4 bases, and 11 bases lay outside the gene matches. The CDR3 totals 16 residues. CDR1 SGHDN and CDR2 FVKESK come from the germline V gene. CDR3: CASSPDLAGPMNEQFF. The CDR3 coding sequence is TGTGCCAGCAGCCCGGACCTAGCGGGGCCTATGAATGAGCAGTTCTTC. Combining the CDR3 with reference TRBV14 and TRBJ2-1 gives the whole variable domain EAGVTQFPSHSVIEKGQTVTLRCDPISGHDNLYWYRRVMGKEIKFLLHFVKESKQDESGMPNNRFLAERTGGTYSTLKVQPAELEDSGVYFCASSPDLAGPMNEQFFGPGTRLTVL.

This chain joins TRBV4-3 and TRBJ2-7; 7 bases are shared with TRBD2. CDR1 is LGHNA and CDR2 is YSLEER in the germline V gene. V was pared by 0 bases and J by 1 base, with 9 bases of the junction left unmatched. The CDR3 runs to 17 residues. The CDR3 nucleotides read TGCGCCAGCAGCCAAGATCTTGAGGGAGGGTTGTCCTACGAGCAGTACTTC. It is translated as CASSQDLEGGLSYEQYF.

This rearrangement joins TRBV7-8 to TRBJ2-1; weak D call: TRBD2 (5 bases). V was shortened by 1 base and J by 8 bases, with 12 bases between the two germline ends. Germline CDR1 SGHVS, CDR2 FQNEAQ. The CDR3 covers 14 residues. The CDR3 reads CASSLVSAGDEQFF. In nucleotides, the CDR3 is TGTGCCAGCAGCTTAGTATCCGCGGGCGATGAGCAGTTCTTC.

This chain links TRBV7-8 with TRBJ2-3; 7 nucleotides align to TRBD2. This CDR3 has 17 residues. V lost 5 bases and J lost 0; bases outside the gene matches: 11. Germline V gene lookup returns CDR1 SGHVS and CDR2 FQNEAQ. The CDR3 here is CASSLTPSGTSTDTQYF. The CDR3 DNA sequence: TGTGCCAGCAGCCTTACGCCTAGCGGAACTAGCACAGATACGCAGTATTTT.

The rearrangement uses TRBV15 and TRBJ2-1; TRBD1 agrees at 9 bases. Germline V gene data show CDR1 as LNHNV and CDR2 as YYDKDF (reference sequence). V dropped 5 bases and J dropped 5; count of bases not matched to a gene: 7. This CDR3 comprises 15 residues. CDR3 coding DNA: TGTGCCACCAGCTCCGACAGGGGGGTCCACAATGAGCAGTTCTTC. Encoded protein: CATSSDRGVHNEQFF.

The chain uses TRBV27 and TRBJ2-7; 10 bases agree with TRBD2. This CDR3 is 15 amino acids long. Germline V lookup: CDR1 MNHEY, CDR2 SMNVEV (reference sequence). V gave up 4 bases and J gave up 7 bases; unmatched junction bases: 10. The CDR3 DNA is TGTGCCAGCAGTTCACTAGCGGGATACCCCTGGGAGCAGTACTTC. It codes for CASSSLAGYPWEQYF.

The chain carries TRBV5-6 and TRBJ2-1; D remains ambiguous. Trimming cost V 4 bases and J 0 bases, with 14 bases left between them. This CDR3 spans 16 amino acids. Germline values: CDR1 SGHDT, CDR2 YYEEEE. CDR3 in amino acids: CASSLNPENSYNEQFF. The CDR3 nucleotides read TGTGCCAGCAGCCTGAACCCGGAAAACTCCTACAATGAGCAGTTCTTC. Full variable domain (remainder filled in from reference TRBV5-6 and TRBJ2-1): DAGVTQSPTHLIKTRGQQVTLRCSPKSGHDTVSWYQQALGQGPQFIFQYYEEEERQRGNFPDRFSGHQFPNYSSELNVNALLLGDSALYLCASSLNPENSYNEQFFGPGTRLTVL.

The chain carries TRBV28 and TRBJ1-1, with a possible D match to TRBD1 (5 bases). The CDR3 totals 14 residues. The V end was cut by 5 bases, the J end by 4 bases, with 14 bases between. Germline values: CDR1 MDHEN, CDR2 SYDVKM. CDR3 protein: CASSPPGGSTEAFF. The CDR3 DNA is TGTGCCAGCAGTCCCCCCGGGGGTAGCACTGAAGCTTTCTTT.

The V gene is TRBV4-3, the J gene TRBJ2-2, with 7 positions matching TRBD2. Germline V CDR1 and CDR2: LGHNA, YSLEER. J was trimmed by 1 base and V by 3 bases; bases with no gene match: 2. The CDR3 has 15 amino acids. The CDR3 here is CASSQGLLNTGELFF. The CDR3, as DNA: TGCGCCAGCAGCCAGGGACTACTGAACACCGGGGAGCTGTTTTTT.

The chain joins TRBV6-1 to TRBJ1-1; no clear D. The V and J ends lost 0 bases and 6 bases respectively, with 8 bases between them. This CDR3 comprises 13 residues. Germline V gene data show CDR1 as MNHNS and CDR2 as SASEGT. CDR3 in amino acids: CASSEADEAEAFF. Written as DNA, the CDR3 is TGTGCCAGCAGTGAAGCGGACGAGGCTGAAGCTTTCTTT.

V and J are TRBV11-2 and TRBJ2-7; D gene ambiguous. V gave up 5 bases and J gave up 3 bases, with 20 bases separating them. The CDR3 extends over 16 amino acids. CDR1 SGHAT and CDR2 FQNNGV come from the germline V gene. The CDR3 is CASSPTAWGKGYEQYF. CDR3 DNA: TGTGCCAGCAGCCCCACCGCGTGGGGAAAAGGCTACGAGCAGTACTTC.

On this clone: Other DNA sequences in this sample translate to the same CDR3. The chain has TRBV7-9 and TRBJ2-1; 15 bases line up with TRBD2. CDR3 length: 16 amino acids. With 1 base clipped from V and 6 bases from J, the junction kept 1 base outside the gene matches. Germline V gene sequence: CDR1 SEHNR, CDR2 FQNEAQ (reference sequence). This chain's CDR3 is CASSLVGLAGGNEQFF. The CDR3 DNA sequence: TGTGCCAGCAGCTTAGTGGGACTAGCGGGAGGCAATGAGCAGTTCTTC.

Concerning this clone itself: Other DNA sequences in the sample encode the same CDR3. The CDR3 region is CASSFGDSTYEQYF. In nucleotides, the CDR3 is TGCGCCAGCAGCTTTGGCGACAGCACCTACGAGCAGTACTTC. V usage is TRBV5-1 and J usage is TRBJ2-7, with D possibly being TRBD1 (5 bases). The V end lost 2 bases, the J end lost 2 bases, and 11 bases lay between the germline ends. The CDR3 loop spans 14 amino acids. Germline V CDR1 and CDR2: SGHRS, YFSETQ.

The chain links TRBV5-6 to TRBJ2-1; 14 bases map to TRBD2. The V gene's germline CDR1 is SGHDT and CDR2 YYEEEE. This CDR3 comprises 17 residues. The V segment lost 3 bases and the J segment 8 bases; nucleotides outside the gene matches: 10. The CDR3 region is CASSSMTSGGALDEQFF. As DNA, the CDR3 is TGTGCCAGCAGCTCGATGACTAGCGGGGGGGCCTTGGATGAGCAGTTCTTC. The whole variable domain, filled in from reference TRBV5-6 and TRBJ2-1, reads DAGVTQSPTHLIKTRGQQVTLRCSPKSGHDTVSWYQQALGQGPQFIFQYYEEEERQRGNFPDRFSGHQFPNYSSELNVNALLLGDSALYLCASSSMTSGGALDEQFFGPGTRLTVL.

V gene TRBV5-1 combines with J gene TRBJ1-1; the match to TRBD1 covers 8 bases. This CDR3 spans 15 amino acids. The germline V gene has CDR1 SGHRS and CDR2 YFSETQ. The ends lost 0 bases at V and 1 base at J; junction bases unmatched: 2. In nucleotides, the CDR3 is TGCGCCAGCAGCTTGGGGACAGGGAAGAACACTGAAGCTTTCTTT. It translates to CASSLGTGKNTEAFF.

The gene calls are TRBV5-1 and TRBJ2-2; the match to TRBD2 covers 13 bases. Unmatched junction bases numbered 12, after V lost 3 bases and J lost 4 bases. CDR1 and CDR2 from the germline V gene are SGHRS and YFSETQ. The CDR3 runs to 19 residues. In DNA, the CDR3 is TGCGCCAGCAGCTCGAGACTAGCGGGAGGCCCCGGGGTCACCGGGGAGCTGTTTTTT. Its protein is CASSSRLAGGPGVTGELFF.

V gene TRBV11-2 combines with J gene TRBJ2-1; maybe TRBD2 (6 bases). The V gene lost 1 base and the J gene lost 7 bases, with 17 bases spanning the gap. Germline-derived CDR1 and CDR2 are SGHAT and FQNNGV. CDR3 size: 16 residues. The CDR3 DNA sequence: TGTGCCAGCAGCTTAGTTCCCCCGACGGGAGAGAATGAGCAGTTCTTC. Encoded protein: CASSLVPPTGENEQFF.

This clone was seen just once. The gene calls are TRBV15 and TRBJ1-6; no clear D gene. Germline V gene lookup returns CDR1 LNHNV and CDR2 YYDKDF (reference sequence). The CDR3 is 14 amino acids. Trimming pared 1 base from V and 7 bases from J, leaving 8 bases between. The CDR3 bases are TGTGCCACCAGCAGAGCCGGGGTGAATTCACCCCTCCACTTT. Translation: CATSRAGVNSPLHF.

The chain links TRBV28 to TRBJ2-2; 9 nucleotides line up with TRBD1. The V gene's germline CDR1 is MDHEN and CDR2 SYDVKM. Germline trimming cut 5 bases from V and 5 bases from J; bases unmatched to any gene: 9. This CDR3 has 16 amino acids. For the CDR3, the DNA is TGTGCCAGCAGTCCTACGGACAGGGGAGAGACCGGGGAGCTGTTTTTT. This encodes CASSPTDRGETGELFF.

The chain employs TRBV5-8 and TRBJ1-2; D ambiguous. Looked up from germline, CDR1 is SGHTS and CDR2 is YDEGEE. There are 13 residues in the CDR3. V lost 0 bases, J lost 8 bases, and 11 bases lay in between. The DNA for the CDR3 is TGTGCCAGCAGCTTGGTTCGGGGTGAGGGCTACACCTTC. Protein sequence: CASSLVRGEGYTF.

The gene calls are TRBV9 and TRBJ1-2; the D is unclear. CDR3 size: 16 residues. V was pared by 4 bases and J by 0 bases, with 16 bases between. Germline V gene lookup returns CDR1 SGDLS and CDR2 YYNGEE. The CDR3 spells CASSLHASRPNYGYTF. CDR3 bases: TGTGCCAGCAGCCTTCACGCGAGCCGACCTAACTATGGCTACACCTTC.

The V gene is TRBV6-5, the J gene TRBJ2-7, with TRBD1 matching over 7 bases. Germline V gene data show CDR1 as MNHEY and CDR2 as SVGAGI. The ends lost 6 bases at V and 6 bases at J; junction bases unmatched: 8. This CDR3 comprises 13 residues. The CDR3 DNA reads TGTGCCAGCAGCCCGGACAGGTTACGCGAGCAGTACTTC. This encodes CASSPDRLREQYF.

The chain has TRBV29-1 and TRBJ2-7; 7 nucleotides agree with TRBD2. This CDR3 region has 15 residues. J was trimmed by 2 bases and V by 6 bases; bases with no gene match: 13. Germline V gives CDR1 SQVTM, CDR2 ANQGSEA. DNA for the CDR3: TGCAGCGTGCGGGGAGGGGTCTCTTTCACCTACGAGCAGTACTTC. This gives the protein CSVRGGVSFTYEQYF.

The chain uses TRBV7-9 and TRBJ2-7; 9 bases line up with TRBD2. Germline V lookup: CDR1 SEHNR, CDR2 FQNEAQ (reference sequence). J was trimmed by 2 bases and V by 5 bases; bases with no gene match: 10. This CDR3 is built from 16 residues. Here the CDR3 reads CASSPAASGATYEQYF. CDR3 DNA: TGTGCCAGCAGCCCGGCCGCTAGCGGGGCGACCTACGAGCAGTACTTC.